This TCR beta chain originates from a study of T-cell reconstitution after alpha-beta-depleted transplantation in children. With 1 base removed from V and 6 bases from J, the gap between germline ends came to 12 bases. From germline, CDR1 is SGHTA and CDR2 FQGNSA. The CDR3 consists of 14 residues. Molecular barcoding with unique molecular identifiers was used for the TCRbeta library. TCRdb re-analysed the PCR reads in MiXCR, keeping a single row per CDR3 protein. This table holds about 600,000 distinct CDR3 sequences, over 9.5% found once. The chain employs TRBV7-2 and TRBJ1-1, with D hard to call. This TCR came from a human donor who donated a stem cell graft to a child with acute myeloid leukemia. The sample here was PBMCs from the stem cell graft donor, taken from the stem cell graft. The CDR3 loop is CASSLGTIIPEAFF. Written as DNA, the CDR3 is TGTGCCAGCAGCTTAGGGACGATTATTCCTGAAGCTTTCTTT.